This T cell receptor beta chain comes out of a study of blood T cell repertoires in COVID-19. Patients of the Seattle cohort, enrolled during active infection, were followed longitudinally. Methods used by the authors: Quantification of nucleated cells was approximated via reference gene primer amplification. The repertoire was sequenced with immunoSEQ multiplex PCR; TCRdb's copy has only in-frame clones and lacks some. V, J and clone size were drawn from that table, and D and trimming were deduced from the DNA. Of about 340,000 clones detected, about 89% appear once; the ten largest clones hold about 6.9%. Trimming took off 3 bases at V and 0 bases at J, with 15 bases between the two ends. The CDR3 totals 17 residues. CDR1 is KGHSH, CDR2 LQKENI, per germline.

Specimen: peripheral blood. The TCR originated in a woman in her 50s with COVID-19, enrolled during active disease. The J gene is TRBJ1-3, the V gene TRBV18; D gene uncertain. Here the CDR3 reads CASSPQEPRSSGNTIYF. Written as DNA, the CDR3 is TGTGCCAGCTCACCTCAAGAGCCGAGAAGCTCTGGAAACACCATATATTTT.